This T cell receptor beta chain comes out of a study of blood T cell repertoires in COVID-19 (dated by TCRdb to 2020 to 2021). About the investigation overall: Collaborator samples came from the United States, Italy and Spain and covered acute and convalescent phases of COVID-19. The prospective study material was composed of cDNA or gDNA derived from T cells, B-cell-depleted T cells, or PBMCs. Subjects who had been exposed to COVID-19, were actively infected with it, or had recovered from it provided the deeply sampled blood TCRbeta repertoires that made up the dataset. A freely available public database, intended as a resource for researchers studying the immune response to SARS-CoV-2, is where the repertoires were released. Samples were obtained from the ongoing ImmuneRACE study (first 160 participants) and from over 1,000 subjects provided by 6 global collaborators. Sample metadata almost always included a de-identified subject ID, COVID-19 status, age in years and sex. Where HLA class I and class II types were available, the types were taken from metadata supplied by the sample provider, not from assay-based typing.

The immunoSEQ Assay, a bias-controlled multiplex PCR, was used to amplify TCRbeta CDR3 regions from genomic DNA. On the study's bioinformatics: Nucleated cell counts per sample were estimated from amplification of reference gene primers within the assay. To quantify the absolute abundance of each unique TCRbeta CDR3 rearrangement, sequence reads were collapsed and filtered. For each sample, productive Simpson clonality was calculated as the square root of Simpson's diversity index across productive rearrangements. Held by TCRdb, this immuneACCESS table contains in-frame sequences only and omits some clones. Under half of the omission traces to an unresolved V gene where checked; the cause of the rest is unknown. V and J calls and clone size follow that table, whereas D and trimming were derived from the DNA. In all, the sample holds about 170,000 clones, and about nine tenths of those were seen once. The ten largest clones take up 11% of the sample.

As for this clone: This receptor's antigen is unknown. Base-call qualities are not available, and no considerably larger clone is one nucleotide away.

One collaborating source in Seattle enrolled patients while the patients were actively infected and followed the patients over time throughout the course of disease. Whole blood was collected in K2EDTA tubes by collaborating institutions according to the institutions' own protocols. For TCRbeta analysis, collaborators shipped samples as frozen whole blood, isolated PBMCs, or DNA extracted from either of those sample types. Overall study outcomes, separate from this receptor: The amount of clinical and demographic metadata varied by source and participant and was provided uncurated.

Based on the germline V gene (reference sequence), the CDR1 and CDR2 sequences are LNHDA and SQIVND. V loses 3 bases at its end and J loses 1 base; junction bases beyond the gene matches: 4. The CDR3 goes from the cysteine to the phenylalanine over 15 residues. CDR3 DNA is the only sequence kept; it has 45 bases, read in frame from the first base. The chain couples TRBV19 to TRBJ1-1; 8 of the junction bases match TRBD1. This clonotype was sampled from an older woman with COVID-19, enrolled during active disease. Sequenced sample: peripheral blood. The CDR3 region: CASSIGTGRNTEAFF. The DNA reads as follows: TGTGCCAGTAGTATTGGGACAGGTCGGAACACTGAAGCTTTCTTT.